Listed below are T cell receptor beta chains from one sample, sequenced in a study of persistence of HIV-infected CD4 T cells. Sequencing used immunoSEQ multiplex PCR; TCRdb keeps in-frame clones, though not all of them. The data contain about 33,000 clones, roughly 82% of them seen just once; the ten biggest clones take up around 0.94%. The antigens for these receptors are not known. The source was CD4+ T cells sorted from PBMCs after 18-hour stimulation, collected from a patient who received antiretroviral therapy. The source of these receptors is an adult man with HIV who was CMV-seropositive. The CDR3 runs from the conserved cysteine through the conserved F or W. Each record gives: J gene, V gene, D gene, clone size, CDR3 DNA, CDR3 protein. The D gene is left open where the match is weak. Clone size is given for some rows only: seen once, a few or many times, or a class if the clone is expanded.

j_call: TRBJ1-3; v_call: TRBV4-3; d_call: -; clone_size: -; cdr3_nt: TGCGCCAGCAGCCAAGAGGTGACCACCTCTGGAAACACCATATATTTT; cdr3_aa: CASSQEVTTSGNTIYF
j_call: TRBJ1-4; v_call: TRBV25-1; d_call: -; clone_size: once; cdr3_nt: TGTGCCAGCAGTGAAATGGCAGCAACTAATGAAAAACTGTTTTTT; cdr3_aa: CASSEMAATNEKLFF
j_call: TRBJ1-5; v_call: TRBV2; d_call: -; clone_size: -; cdr3_nt: TGTGCCAGCAGGGAAGGGGAAAGGCAGCCCCAGCATTTT; cdr3_aa: CASREGERQPQHF
j_call: TRBJ1-1; v_call: TRBV7-9; d_call: -; clone_size: -; cdr3_nt: TGTGCCAGCAGCTTGGTACCTATGAACACTGAAGCTTTCTTT; cdr3_aa: CASSLVPMNTEAFF
j_call: TRBJ2-5; v_call: TRBV7-2; d_call: TRBD2; clone_size: few; cdr3_nt: TGTGCCAGCAGCGCTAGCGGGGGCGAGACCCAGTACTTC; cdr3_aa: CASSASGGETQYF
j_call: TRBJ2-2; v_call: TRBV11-3; d_call: -; clone_size: -; cdr3_nt: TGTGCCAGCAGCTTAGGTCCTACCGGGGAGCTGTTTTTT; cdr3_aa: CASSLGPTGELFF
j_call: TRBJ1-6; v_call: TRBV27; d_call: -; clone_size: -; cdr3_nt: TGTGCCAGCAGTGGGGATCCGGGACGCCTTAATTCACCCCTCCACTTT; cdr3_aa: CASSGDPGRLNSPLHF
j_call: TRBJ2-7; v_call: TRBV5-1; d_call: TRBD1; clone_size: -; cdr3_nt: TGCGCCAGCAGCTTCGGACTGGGACAGGGCACCTACGAGCAGTACTTC; cdr3_aa: CASSFGLGQGTYEQYF
j_call: TRBJ2-5; v_call: TRBV10-3; d_call: TRBD2; clone_size: -; cdr3_nt: TGTGCCATCAGTGAACCTAGCGGGGCCCGGGAGACCCAGTACTTC; cdr3_aa: CAISEPSGARETQYF
j_call: TRBJ2-7; v_call: TRBV12-3/TRBV12-4; d_call: -; clone_size: -; cdr3_nt: TGTGCCAGCAGCTGGTACGGTCACGAGCAGTACTTC; cdr3_aa: CASSWYGHEQYF
j_call: TRBJ1-2; v_call: TRBV6-5; d_call: -; clone_size: -; cdr3_nt: TGTGCCAGCAGCCCGGGGGTGCTCTATGGCTACACCTTC; cdr3_aa: CASSPGVLYGYTF
j_call: TRBJ2-7; v_call: TRBV5-1; d_call: -; clone_size: -; cdr3_nt: TGCGCCAGCAGCACCCGGACAGCCTCCTACGAGCAGTACTTC; cdr3_aa: CASSTRTASYEQYF
j_call: TRBJ1-3; v_call: TRBV6-6; d_call: -; clone_size: -; cdr3_nt: TGTGCCAGCAGGACGGATGGGACAAACACCATATATTTT; cdr3_aa: CASRTDGTNTIYF
j_call: TRBJ1-1; v_call: TRBV19; d_call: -; clone_size: -; cdr3_nt: TGTGCCAGTAGTTACCGGGCGACCACTGAAGCTTTCTTT; cdr3_aa: CASSYRATTEAFF
j_call: TRBJ2-2; v_call: TRBV30; d_call: TRBD1; clone_size: -; cdr3_nt: TGTGCCTGGAGTCCCAACAGGGGACAGTATGGGGCCGGGGAGCTGTTTTTT; cdr3_aa: CAWSPNRGQYGAGELFF
j_call: TRBJ1-4; v_call: TRBV6-1; d_call: -; clone_size: -; cdr3_nt: TGTGCCAGCAGTGAACCAGGGGAAGGAAAAACTAATGAAAAACTGTTTTTT; cdr3_aa: CASSEPGEGKTNEKLFF
j_call: TRBJ2-2; v_call: TRBV6-5; d_call: -; clone_size: -; cdr3_nt: TGTGCCAGCATCCCCCAGGGGAACACCGGGGAGCTGTTTTTT; cdr3_aa: CASIPQGNTGELFF
j_call: TRBJ1-2; v_call: TRBV28; d_call: TRBD1; clone_size: -; cdr3_nt: TGTGCCAGCAGTGCAGGACAGGGCTGGTACTATGGCTACACCTTC; cdr3_aa: CASSAGQGWYYGYTF
j_call: TRBJ1-6; v_call: TRBV30; d_call: TRBD1; clone_size: -; cdr3_nt: TGTGCCTGGGCACAGGGGGCCTTAGTTTATAATTCACCCCTCCACTTT; cdr3_aa: CAWAQGALVYNSPLHF
j_call: TRBJ2-5; v_call: TRBV27; d_call: TRBD2; clone_size: -; cdr3_nt: TGTGCCAGCAGTTTACTAGCGGGGGTTGGGGAGACCCAGTACTTC; cdr3_aa: CASSLLAGVGETQYF
j_call: TRBJ2-5; v_call: TRBV5-5; d_call: -; clone_size: -; cdr3_nt: TGTGCCAGCAGGACGGGGACTTTACAAGAGACCCAGTACTTC; cdr3_aa: CASRTGTLQETQYF
j_call: TRBJ1-2; v_call: TRBV6-5; d_call: TRBD1; clone_size: -; cdr3_nt: TGTGCCAGCAGTAAACAGGGGTTTAGTGGCTACACCTTC; cdr3_aa: CASSKQGFSGYTF
j_call: TRBJ2-5; v_call: TRBV2; d_call: -; clone_size: few; cdr3_nt: TGTGCCAGCAGTGTCGGCAGGGTGAGTGAGACCCAGTACTTC; cdr3_aa: CASSVGRVSETQYF
j_call: TRBJ2-1; v_call: TRBV25-1; d_call: TRBD1; clone_size: -; cdr3_nt: TGTGCCAGCAGTGATCATCAGGGACAGGGGGCGAATGAGCAGTTCTTC; cdr3_aa: CASSDHQGQGANEQFF
j_call: TRBJ2-6; v_call: TRBV6-2/TRBV6-3; d_call: -; clone_size: -; cdr3_nt: TGTGCCAGCAGTTACGTGTTCGGGGCCGGGGCCAACGTCCTGACTTTC; cdr3_aa: CASSYVFGAGANVLTF
j_call: TRBJ2-5; v_call: TRBV28; d_call: -; clone_size: -; cdr3_nt: TGTGCCAGCAGTTTATCGGAGGGGAACCAAGAGACCCAGTACTTC; cdr3_aa: CASSLSEGNQETQYF
j_call: TRBJ1-2; v_call: TRBV28; d_call: -; clone_size: -; cdr3_nt: TGTGCCAGCAGTTCCCCTCGGGCGGGGGCGACCTATGGCTACACCTTC; cdr3_aa: CASSSPRAGATYGYTF
j_call: TRBJ2-7; v_call: TRBV6-1; d_call: TRBD2; clone_size: few; cdr3_nt: TGTGCCAGCAGTGACTTACTGGGACTAGCGGGGGGCCTGAGCTCCTACGAGCAGTACTTC; cdr3_aa: CASSDLLGLAGGLSSYEQYF
j_call: TRBJ1-5; v_call: TRBV21-1; d_call: -; clone_size: -; cdr3_nt: TGTGCCAGCAGCACCAAACAGGTACGTCAGCCCCAGCATTTT; cdr3_aa: CASSTKQVRQPQHF
j_call: TRBJ2-5; v_call: TRBV7-8; d_call: -; clone_size: -; cdr3_nt: TGTGCCAGCAGCTTTGGTGAGACCCAGTACTTC; cdr3_aa: CASSFGETQYF
j_call: TRBJ1-3; v_call: TRBV6-5; d_call: TRBD1; clone_size: -; cdr3_nt: TGTGCCAGCAGTTTCGGACAGGGGTCTGGAAACACCATATATTTT; cdr3_aa: CASSFGQGSGNTIYF
j_call: TRBJ2-2; v_call: TRBV2; d_call: -; clone_size: -; cdr3_nt: TGTGCCAGCCGAAAGACAGGAACCGGGGAGCTGTTTTTT; cdr3_aa: CASRKTGTGELFF
j_call: TRBJ1-1; v_call: TRBV3-1/TRBV3-2; d_call: TRBD1; clone_size: -; cdr3_nt: TGTGCCAGCAGCCAAAACAGGGGAAGAACTGAAGCTTTCTTT; cdr3_aa: CASSQNRGRTEAFF
j_call: TRBJ2-2; v_call: TRBV7-6; d_call: -; clone_size: -; cdr3_nt: TGTGCCAGCAGCTTAGCAGTGACCGGGGAGCTGTTTTTT; cdr3_aa: CASSLAVTGELFF
j_call: TRBJ1-6; v_call: TRBV29-1; d_call: -; clone_size: few; cdr3_nt: TGCAGCGTCTTACCATCCGTAGGTTCACCCCTCCACTTT; cdr3_aa: CSVLPSVGSPLHF
j_call: TRBJ1-6; v_call: TRBV29-1; d_call: TRBD1; clone_size: -; cdr3_nt: TGCAGCGTTGGGGACAGCCCGAAGTCACCCCTCCACTTT; cdr3_aa: CSVGDSPKSPLHF
j_call: TRBJ1-2; v_call: TRBV28; d_call: TRBD1; clone_size: -; cdr3_nt: TGTGCCAGCAGTCTCCGGACAGGGGGCTTCTATGGCTACACCTTC; cdr3_aa: CASSLRTGGFYGYTF